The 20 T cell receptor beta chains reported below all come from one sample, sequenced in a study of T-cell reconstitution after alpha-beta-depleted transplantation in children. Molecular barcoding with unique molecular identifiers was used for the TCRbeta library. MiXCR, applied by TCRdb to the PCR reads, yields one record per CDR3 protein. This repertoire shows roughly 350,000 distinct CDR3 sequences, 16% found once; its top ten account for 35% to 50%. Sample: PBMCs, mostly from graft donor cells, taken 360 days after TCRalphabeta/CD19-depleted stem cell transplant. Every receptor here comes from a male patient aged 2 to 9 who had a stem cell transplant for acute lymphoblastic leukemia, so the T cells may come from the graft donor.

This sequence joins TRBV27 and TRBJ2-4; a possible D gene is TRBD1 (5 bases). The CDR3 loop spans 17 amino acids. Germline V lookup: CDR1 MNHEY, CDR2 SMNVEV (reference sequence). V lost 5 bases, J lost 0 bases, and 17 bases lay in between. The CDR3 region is CASSPGRPRGAKNIQYF. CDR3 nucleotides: TGTGCCAGCAGTCCGGGCCGACCAAGGGGAGCCAAAAACATTCAGTACTTC.

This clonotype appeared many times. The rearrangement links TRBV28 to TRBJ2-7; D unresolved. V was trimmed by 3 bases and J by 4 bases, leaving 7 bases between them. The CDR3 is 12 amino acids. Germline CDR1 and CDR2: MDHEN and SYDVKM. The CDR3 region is CASSLGWYEQYF. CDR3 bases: TGTGCCAGCAGTTTGGGATGGTACGAGCAGTACTTC.

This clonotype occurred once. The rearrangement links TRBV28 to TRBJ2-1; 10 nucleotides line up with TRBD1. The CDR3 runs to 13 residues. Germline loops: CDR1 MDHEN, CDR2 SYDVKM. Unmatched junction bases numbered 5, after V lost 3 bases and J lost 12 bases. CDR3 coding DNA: TGTGCCAGCAGTTTCCGGGACAGGGGAGGGCAGTTCTTC. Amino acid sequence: CASSFRDRGGQFF. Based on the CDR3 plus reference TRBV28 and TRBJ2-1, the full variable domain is DVKVTQSSRYLVKRTGEKVFLECVQDMDHENMFWYRQDPGLGLRLIYFSYDVKMKEKGDIPEGYSVSREKKERFSLILESASTNQTSMYLCASSFRDRGGQFFGPGTRLTVL.

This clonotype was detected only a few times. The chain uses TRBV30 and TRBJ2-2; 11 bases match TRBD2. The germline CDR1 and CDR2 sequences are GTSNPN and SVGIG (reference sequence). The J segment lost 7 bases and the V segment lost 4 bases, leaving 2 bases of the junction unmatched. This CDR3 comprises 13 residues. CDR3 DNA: TGTGCCTGGAAAGGGACTAGCGGCGGGGAGCTGTTTTTT. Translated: CAWKGTSGGELFF.

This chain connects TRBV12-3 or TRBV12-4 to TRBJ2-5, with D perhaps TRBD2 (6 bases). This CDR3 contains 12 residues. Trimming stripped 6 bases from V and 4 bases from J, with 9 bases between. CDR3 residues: CASRGGPETQYF. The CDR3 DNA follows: TGTGCCAGCAGGGGGGGTCCAGAGACCCAGTACTTC.

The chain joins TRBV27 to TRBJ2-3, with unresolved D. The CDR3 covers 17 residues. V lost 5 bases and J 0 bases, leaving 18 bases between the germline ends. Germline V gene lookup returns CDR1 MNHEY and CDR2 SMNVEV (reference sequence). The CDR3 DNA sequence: TGTGCCAGCAGTCCCTTTCTGCCGGGCGGTAGCACAGATACGCAGTATTTT. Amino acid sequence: CASSPFLPGGSTDTQYF.

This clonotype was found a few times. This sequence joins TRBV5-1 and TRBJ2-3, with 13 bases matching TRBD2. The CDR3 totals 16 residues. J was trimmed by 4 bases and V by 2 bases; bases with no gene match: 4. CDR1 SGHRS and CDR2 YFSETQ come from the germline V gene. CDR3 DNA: TGCGCCAGCAGCTTTGTGACTAGCGGGAGGTCAGATACGCAGTATTTT. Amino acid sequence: CASSFVTSGRSDTQYF.

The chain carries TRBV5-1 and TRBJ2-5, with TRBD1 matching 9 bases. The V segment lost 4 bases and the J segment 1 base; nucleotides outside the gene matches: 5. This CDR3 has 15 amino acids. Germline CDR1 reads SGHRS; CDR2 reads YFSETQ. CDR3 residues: CASSRRQGVQETQYF. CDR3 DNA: TGCGCCAGCAGCCGTAGACAGGGGGTCCAAGAGACCCAGTACTTC. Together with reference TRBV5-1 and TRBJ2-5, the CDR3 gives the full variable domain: KAGVTQTPRYLIKTRGQQVTLSCSPISGHRSVSWYQQTPGQGLQFLFEYFSETQRNKGNFPGRFSGRQFSNSRSEMNVSTLELGDSALYLCASSRRQGVQETQYFGPGTRLLVL.

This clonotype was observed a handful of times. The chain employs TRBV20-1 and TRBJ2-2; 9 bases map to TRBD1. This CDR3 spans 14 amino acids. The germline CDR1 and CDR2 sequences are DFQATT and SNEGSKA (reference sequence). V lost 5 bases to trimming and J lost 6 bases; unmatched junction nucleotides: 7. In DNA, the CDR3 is TGCAGTGCTGTGGACAGGGGTGGGGCCGGGGAGCTGTTTTTT. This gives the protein CSAVDRGGAGELFF.

CDR3: CASSMLRGPSSYNEQFF. The CDR3 nucleotides read TGTGCCAGTAGTATGCTGCGCGGGCCTAGCTCCTACAATGAGCAGTTCTTC. This rearrangement joins TRBV19 to TRBJ2-1; D perhaps matches TRBD2 (5 bases). Germline assignment: CDR1 LNHDA and CDR2 SQIVND (reference sequence). The CDR3 is 17 residues long. The germline V and J ends were trimmed by 3 bases and 0 bases, with 15 bases remaining between them.

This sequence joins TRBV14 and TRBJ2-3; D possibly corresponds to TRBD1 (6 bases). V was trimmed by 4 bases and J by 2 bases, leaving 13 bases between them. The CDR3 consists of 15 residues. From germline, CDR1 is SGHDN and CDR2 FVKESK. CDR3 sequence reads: CASSRDIWDTDTQYF. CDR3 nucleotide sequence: TGTGCCAGCAGCCGGGACATTTGGGACACAGATACGCAGTATTTT. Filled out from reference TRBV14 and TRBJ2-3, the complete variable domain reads EAGVTQFPSHSVIEKGQTVTLRCDPISGHDNLYWYRRVMGKEIKFLLHFVKESKQDESGMPNNRFLAERTGGTYSTLKVQPAELEDSGVYFCASSRDIWDTDTQYFGPGTRLTVL.

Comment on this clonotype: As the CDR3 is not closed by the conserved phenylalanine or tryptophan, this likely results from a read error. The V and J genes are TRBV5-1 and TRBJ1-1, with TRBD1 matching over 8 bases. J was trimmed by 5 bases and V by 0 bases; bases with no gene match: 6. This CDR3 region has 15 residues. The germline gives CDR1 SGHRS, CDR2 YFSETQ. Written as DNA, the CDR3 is TGCGCCAGCAGCTTGGCCGGGACAGGTGGTACTGAAGCTTTCTCT. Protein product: CASSLAGTGGTEAFS.

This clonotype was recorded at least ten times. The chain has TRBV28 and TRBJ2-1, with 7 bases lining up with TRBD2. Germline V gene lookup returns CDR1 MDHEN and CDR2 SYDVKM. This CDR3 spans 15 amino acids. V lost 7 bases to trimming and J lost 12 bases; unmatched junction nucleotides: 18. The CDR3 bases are TGTGCCAGCAACCCACCCGGACTAGTGCCTTTCGGGCAGTTCTTC. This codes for CASNPPGLVPFGQFF. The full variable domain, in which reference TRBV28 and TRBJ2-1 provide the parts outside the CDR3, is DVKVTQSSRYLVKRTGEKVFLECVQDMDHENMFWYRQDPGLGLRLIYFSYDVKMKEKGDIPEGYSVSREKKERFSLILESASTNQTSMYLCASNPPGLVPFGQFFGPGTRLTVL.

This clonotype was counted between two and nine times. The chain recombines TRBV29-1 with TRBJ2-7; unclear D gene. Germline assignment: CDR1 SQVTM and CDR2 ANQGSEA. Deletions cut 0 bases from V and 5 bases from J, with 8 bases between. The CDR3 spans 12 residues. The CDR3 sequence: CSVEDLGNEQYF. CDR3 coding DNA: TGCAGCGTTGAAGATCTGGGCAACGAGCAGTACTTC.

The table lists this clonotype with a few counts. CDR3 sequence: CSASPGGEKLFF. CDR3 DNA: TGCAGTGCTAGCCCGGGGGGTGAAAAACTGTTTTTT. V and J are TRBV20-1 and TRBJ1-4; TRBD1 is a possible D gene (5 bases). The CDR3 extends over 12 amino acids. Germline values: CDR1 DFQATT, CDR2 SNEGSKA (reference sequence). Deletions cut 3 bases from V and 7 bases from J, with 9 bases between.

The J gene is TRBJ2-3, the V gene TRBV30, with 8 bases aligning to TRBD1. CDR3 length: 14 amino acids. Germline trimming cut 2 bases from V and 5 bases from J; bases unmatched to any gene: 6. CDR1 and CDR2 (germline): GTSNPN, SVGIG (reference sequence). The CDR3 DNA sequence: TGTGCCTGGAGTCCCTTGGGGACAGGAGATACGCAGTATTTT. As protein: CAWSPLGTGDTQYF.

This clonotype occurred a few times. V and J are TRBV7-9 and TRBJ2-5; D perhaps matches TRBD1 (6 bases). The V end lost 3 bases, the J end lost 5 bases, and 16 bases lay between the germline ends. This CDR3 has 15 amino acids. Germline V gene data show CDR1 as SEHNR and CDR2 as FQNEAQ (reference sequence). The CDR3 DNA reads TGTGCCAGCAGCTTTACGGCAGGGGTTTGGGAGACCCAGTACTTC. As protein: CASSFTAGVWETQYF. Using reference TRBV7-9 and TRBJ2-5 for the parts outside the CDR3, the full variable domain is DTGVSQNPRHKITKRGQNVTFRCDPISEHNRLYWYRQTLGQGPEFLTYFQNEAQLEKSRLLSDRFSAERPKGSFSTLEIQRTEQGDSAMYLCASSFTAGVWETQYFGPGTRLLVL.

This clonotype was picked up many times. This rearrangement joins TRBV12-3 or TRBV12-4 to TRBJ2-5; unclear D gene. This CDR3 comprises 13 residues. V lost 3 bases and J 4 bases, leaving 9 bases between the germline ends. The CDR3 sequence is CASSFGESETQYF. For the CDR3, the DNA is TGTGCCAGCAGTTTTGGAGAGTCAGAGACCCAGTACTTC.

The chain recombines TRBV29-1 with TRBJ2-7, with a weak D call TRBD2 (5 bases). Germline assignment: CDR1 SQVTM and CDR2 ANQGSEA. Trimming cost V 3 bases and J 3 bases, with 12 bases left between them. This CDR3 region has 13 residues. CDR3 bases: TGCAGCGTTGAGGAGGAGCTGAGCTACGAGCAGTACTTC. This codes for CSVEEELSYEQYF.

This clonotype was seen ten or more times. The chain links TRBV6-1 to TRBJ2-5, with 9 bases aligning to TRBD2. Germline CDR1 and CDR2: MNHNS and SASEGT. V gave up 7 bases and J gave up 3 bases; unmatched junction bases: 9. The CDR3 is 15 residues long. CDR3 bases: TGTGCCAGCATGGCTAGCGGGATTACTAAAGAGACCCAGTACTTC. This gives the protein CASMASGITKETQYF.